This T cell receptor beta chain is drawn from a study of blood T cells in healthy people across ages. The CDR3 contains 13 residues. The V and J ends lost 0 bases and 11 bases respectively, with 13 bases between them. In germline, CDR1 is SGHTA, CDR2 FQGTGA. For this clonotype: Its antigen is unidentified.

Together with a sample-barcoded 5' primer, a J-beta primer mix was included in a second PCR lasting roughly 6 to 12 cycles. Using its own MiXCR run on the 5' RACE reads, TCRdb lists one record per CDR3 protein. This table has some 940,000 distinct CDR3 sequences, just under 30% appearing once. Notes on the study in general: In the absence of known donor CMV status, changes in expanded clonotypes were possibly confounded.

Isolation of PBMCs gave at least 7 million cells per sample. The sample was also reused in another study, on T cells of mothers and their children. That study adds: Three healthy Caucasian mothers and their six children donated.

The sequence was obtained from a middle-aged woman in good health. V usage is TRBV7-3 and J usage is TRBJ2-5; D is undetermined. Sequences were obtained from blood. The CDR3 is CASSLTRGGEQYF. The DNA for the CDR3 is TGTGCCAGCAGCTTAACCCGCGGCGGAGAGCAGTACTTC.